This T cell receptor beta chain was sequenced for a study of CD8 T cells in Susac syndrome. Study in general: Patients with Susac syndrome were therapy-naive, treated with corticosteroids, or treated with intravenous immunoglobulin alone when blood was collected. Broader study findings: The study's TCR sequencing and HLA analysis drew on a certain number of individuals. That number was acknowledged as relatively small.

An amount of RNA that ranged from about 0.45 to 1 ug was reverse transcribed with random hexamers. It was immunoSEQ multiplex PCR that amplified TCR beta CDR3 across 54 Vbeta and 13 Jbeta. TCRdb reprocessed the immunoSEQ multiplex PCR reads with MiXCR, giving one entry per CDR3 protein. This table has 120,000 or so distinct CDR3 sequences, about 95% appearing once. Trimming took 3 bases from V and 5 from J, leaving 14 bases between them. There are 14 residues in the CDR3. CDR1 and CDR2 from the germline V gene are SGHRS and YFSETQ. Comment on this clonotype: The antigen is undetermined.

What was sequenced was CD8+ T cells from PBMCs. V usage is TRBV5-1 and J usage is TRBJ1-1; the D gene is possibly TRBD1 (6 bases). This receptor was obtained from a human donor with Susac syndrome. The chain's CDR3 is CASSSATGGTEAFF. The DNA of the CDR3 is TGCGCCAGCAGCTCGGCGACAGGCGGGACTGAAGCTTTCTTT.